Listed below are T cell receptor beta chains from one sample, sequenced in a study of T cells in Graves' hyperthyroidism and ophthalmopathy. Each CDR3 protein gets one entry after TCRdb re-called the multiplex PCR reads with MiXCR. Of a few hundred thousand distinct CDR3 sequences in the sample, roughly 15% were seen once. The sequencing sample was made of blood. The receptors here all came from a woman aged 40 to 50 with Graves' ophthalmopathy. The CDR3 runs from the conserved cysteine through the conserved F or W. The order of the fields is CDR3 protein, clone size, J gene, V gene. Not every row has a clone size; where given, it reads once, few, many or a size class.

CASSKAGGYNEKLFF	NA	TRBJ1-4	TRBV3-1
CATEGAEAFF	few	TRBJ1-1	TRBV6-1
CASTPGGAIGYTF	few	TRBJ1-2	TRBV5-8
CASSPTGTSAETQYF	few	TRBJ2-5	TRBV7-9
CASSLGEGIYGYTF	NA	TRBJ1-2	TRBV7-9
CSARKTGSSQETQYF	many	TRBJ2-5	TRBV20-1
CASSLHQPNTEAFF	NA	TRBJ1-1	TRBV7-8
CASSPLADSGRSYEQYF	many	TRBJ2-7	TRBV28
CAWSVFFATDTQYF	NA	TRBJ2-3	TRBV30
CASSLGQEGYTF	many	TRBJ1-2	TRBV5-1
CASSLRQGTGGNTIYF	many	TRBJ1-3	TRBV2
CASSLGGGSGGLNEQFF	NA	TRBJ2-1	TRBV11-2
CASSPPAGGLTEAFF	many	TRBJ1-1	TRBV28
CASSTGDSPYEQYF	many	TRBJ2-7	TRBV28
CASSQGRLAGGAQETQYF	NA	TRBJ2-5	TRBV4-1
CASSEESGRADTQYF	many	TRBJ2-3	TRBV2
CASSSRAKNIQYF	few	TRBJ2-4	TRBV7-8
CASSAGKNTEAFF	many	TRBJ1-1	TRBV18
CASSLNWGGDEQFF	few	TRBJ2-1	TRBV7-2
CASTNPGSYEQYF	many	TRBJ2-7	TRBV5-1
CASSLDLYTEAFF	many	TRBJ1-1	TRBV11-3
CAIRAENTGELFF	few	TRBJ2-2	TRBV10-3
CASSRGPIRHF	NA	TRBJ2-5	TRBV11-2
CAWTLRRAGGTGELFF	few	TRBJ2-2	TRBV30
CSARGAGQSFTPPFYEQYF	NA	TRBJ2-7	TRBV20-1
CSARDLAFLELAFYNEQFF	many	TRBJ2-1	TRBV20-1
CAWSPWTSGTYEQYF	few	TRBJ2-7	TRBV30
CASSSSGYGTYEQYF	many	TRBJ2-7	TRBV28
CASSSGGAYNEQFF	many	TRBJ2-1	TRBV5-1